These T cell receptor beta chains were read from a single sample in a study of shared clonotypes between healthy human individuals. The protocol was immunoSEQ multiplex PCR, while the TCRdb copy is restricted to in-frame clones and leaves out a portion. The sample has millions of clones, around 96% seen once. What was sequenced was naive CD8+ T cells sorted from blood. The source is a man younger than 30 in good health. The CDR3 runs from the conserved cysteine through the conserved F or W. D genes are given only for firm matches. Some rows mark clone size as missing; the rest say once, few, many or name a class of expanded clone.

clone_size j_call v_call d_call cdr3_nt cdr3_aa
NA TRBJ2-7 TRBV5-1 NA TGCGCCAGCAGCCCGGACAGACCTCCCTACGAGCAGTACTTC CASSPDRPPYEQYF
once TRBJ1-4 TRBV7-8 NA TGTGCCAGCGCGGGGGGGCCGGAAAAACTGTTTTTT CASAGGPEKLFF
NA TRBJ2-7 TRBV9 NA TGTGCCAGCAGCGTAGCTGGCATTTCCTACGAGCAGTACTTC CASSVAGISYEQYF
NA TRBJ2-1 TRBV5-8 TRBD1 TGTGCCAGCAGCTACCCAATTGGGACAGGGGAACACAATGAGCAGTTCTTC CASSYPIGTGEHNEQFF
once TRBJ2-5 TRBV4-3 TRBD2 TGCGCCAGCAGCCAAGATGGTAGCGGGGCCGCTATTCGGTACCAAGAGACCCAGTACTTC CASSQDGSGAAIRYQETQYF
NA TRBJ2-5 TRBV19 NA TGTGCCAGTAGTCCTCGGGCCTGGGGGCAGGAGACCCAGTACTTC CASSPRAWGQETQYF
NA TRBJ2-5 TRBV21-1 NA TGTGCCAGCAGCAAACCGAGACAGGGGCGAAGGAGACAGACCCAGTACTTC CASSKPRQGRRRQTQYF
NA TRBJ2-7 TRBV27 NA TGTGCCAGCAGTTACCAAGCGAGCTCCTACGAGCAGTACTTC CASSYQASSYEQYF
NA TRBJ1-2 TRBV6-5 NA TGTGCCAGCAGTTACCAGTCCGGAAATGGCTACACCTTC CASSYQSGNGYTF
NA TRBJ2-2 TRBV13 NA TGTGCCAGCTTTTCTCTACTAAGTACCGGGGAGCTGTTTTTT CASFSLLSTGELFF
NA TRBJ1-6 TRBV6-1 NA TGTGCCAGCAGTGGAGAAGGGGACCGAAGCTCCTATAATTCACCCCTCCACTTT CASSGEGDRSSYNSPLHF